The TCR beta chain described here comes from a study of cytomegalovirus exposure and HLA in healthy donors. Both 60 Vbeta primers and 13 Jbeta primers went into the PCR. Assay used: immunoSEQ multiplex PCR; TCRdb lists only in-frame clones, some missing. This table holds 80,000 to 100,000 clones, about 80% found once. Study-wide results and caveats: It was reportedly the case that the classifier diagnosed cytomegalovirus status with high specificity and sensitivity.

Remarks on this clone: Its antigen is as yet unknown.

This clonotype was obtained from a male donor in good health and CMV-seropositive. The sample taken for sequencing was PBMCs.

The CDR3 region is CSVLYSAVSSYEQYF. The CDR3 region has the DNA TGCAGCGTCCTTTACTCAGCGGTGAGCTCCTACGAGCAGTACTTC. The chain uses TRBV29-1 and TRBJ2-7, with D possibly TRBD2 on 5 matching bases. This CDR3 spans 15 amino acids. V was clipped by 6 bases and J by 0 bases, with 18 bases between them. Germline-derived CDR1 and CDR2 are SQVTM and ANQGSEA.